The text below deals with one T cell receptor (beta chain). Its antigen is not identified. The sample originates from a study of T cell responses to AZD1222 COVID-19 vaccine. Study outcomes and limitations: Repertoire sampling happened only post peak T cell response. Dominant at 160-218 and 743-854, vaccine-associated CD4 TCRs also spanned spike.

The CDR3 sequence is 17 residues long. Germline assignment: CDR1 SGHTA and CDR2 FQGTGA. The trim removed 5 bases at V and 1 base at J, leaving 12 bases unmatched. Assay used: immunoSEQ multiplex PCR; TCRdb lists only in-frame clones, some missing. Among under 200,000 clones listed, around 92% were seen once. The clonotype was recovered from an adult in good health. The starting material was peripheral blood, obtained on day 0 of AZD1222 vaccination. V gene TRBV7-3 combines with J gene TRBJ1-1; 8 nucleotides line up with TRBD1. The CDR3 protein is CASSPLFQGAQNTEAFF. The CDR3 nucleotides read TGTGCCAGCAGCCCACTCTTCCAGGGGGCTCAGAACACTGAAGCTTTCTTT.